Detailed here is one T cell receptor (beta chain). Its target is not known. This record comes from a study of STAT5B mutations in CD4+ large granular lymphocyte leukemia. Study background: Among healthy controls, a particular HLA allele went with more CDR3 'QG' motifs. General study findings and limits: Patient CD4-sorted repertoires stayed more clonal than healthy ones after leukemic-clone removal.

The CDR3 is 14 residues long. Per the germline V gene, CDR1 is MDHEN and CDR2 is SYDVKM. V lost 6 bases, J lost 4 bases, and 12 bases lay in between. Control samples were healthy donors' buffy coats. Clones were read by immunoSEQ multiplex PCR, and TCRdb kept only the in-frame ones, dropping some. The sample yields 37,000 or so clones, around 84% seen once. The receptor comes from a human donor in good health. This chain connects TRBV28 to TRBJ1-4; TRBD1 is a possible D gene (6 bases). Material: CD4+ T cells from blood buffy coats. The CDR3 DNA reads TGTGCCAGCAGGTCACAGGGTGTTAATGAAAAACTGTTTTTT. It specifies CASRSQGVNEKLFF.